The clone carrying this T cell receptor beta chain was counted a few times. Per the original data handling: Estimates of nucleated cell counts were drawn from the amplification of reference gene primers. Some clones are missing from TCRdb's copy, which holds only in-frame ones; the method was immunoSEQ multiplex PCR. V and J calls and clone size are copied from that table; D and trimming were computed from the DNA. The sample has 150,000 to 200,000 clones, 65% to 85% seen once. The data are from a study of blood T cell repertoires in COVID-19. The wider study: Collection of acute and convalescent COVID-19 samples took place in the United States, Italy and Spain. T cells, B-cell-depleted T cells, or PBMCs provided the cDNA or gDNA that served as material.

This sequence originates from a woman aged 25 to 39 with acute or convalescent COVID-19. The sample consisted of peripheral blood.

CDR3 sequence reads: CASRPAGIFYNEQFF. The CDR3 DNA reads as TGTGCCAGCAGGCCAGCGGGGATTTTCTACAATGAGCAGTTCTTC. The chain joins TRBV28 to TRBJ2-1; 7 bases are shared with TRBD2. Germline trimming cut 6 bases from V and 3 bases from J; bases unmatched to any gene: 8. Per the germline V gene, CDR1 is MDHEN and CDR2 is SYDVKM. The CDR3 covers 15 residues.